Below, 10 T cell receptor beta chains from the same sample are listed, as sequenced in a study of shared clonotypes between healthy human individuals. Measured with immunoSEQ multiplex PCR; TCRdb has only the in-frame clones, and not every one. The sample shows about 1.9 million clones, around 93% of them seen only once. Naive CD8 cells comprised CD45RO-negative, CCR7-positively selected cells, excluding terminally differentiated effector memory CD45RA+ cells. The sequenced sample was naive CD8+ T cells from PBMCs. Receptors were obtained from a young man in good health. Some clones in this sample may be carry-over from other donors' samples.

The chain recombines TRBV19 with TRBJ2-7; 9 bases are shared with TRBD1. This CDR3 is built from 15 residues. Germline V gene data show CDR1 as LNHDA and CDR2 as SQIVND (reference sequence). V was pared by 7 bases and J by 2 bases, with 9 bases of the junction left unmatched. CDR3: CASTPGQGDPYEQYF. The CDR3 coding sequence is TGTGCCAGTACCCCGGGACAGGGAGACCCCTACGAGCAGTACTTC.

This chain uses TRBV6-5 with TRBJ2-5; 7 bases fit TRBD2. Trimming took 5 bases from V and 4 from J; bases not matched to a gene: 10. The CDR3 has 15 residues. In germline, CDR1 is MNHEY, CDR2 SVGAGI. The CDR3 region has the DNA TGTGCCAGCAGTACCGGGACTAAAGAAGGAGAGACCCAGTACTTC. This sequence encodes CASSTGTKEGETQYF.

V usage is TRBV19 and J usage is TRBJ2-5, with TRBD2 matching over 8 bases. Germline V gives CDR1 LNHDA, CDR2 SQIVND (reference sequence). There are 16 residues in the CDR3. The V and J ends lost 5 bases and 4 bases, in that order; junction bases with no gene match: 12. The CDR3 nucleotides read TGTGCCAGTAGTCCTTCAGCGGGAGAATACCCAGAGACCCAGTACTTC. This gives the protein CASSPSAGEYPETQYF.

Remarks on this clone: Distinct nucleotide sequences in the sample also encode this CDR3. CDR3 sequence reads: CASSLVGPHEQYF. In nucleotides, the CDR3 is TGTGCCAGCAGTTTAGTGGGTCCCCACGAGCAGTACTTC. This chain connects TRBV27 to TRBJ2-7; D gene unclear. CDR3 length: 13 residues. The V end was cut by 2 bases, the J end by 5 bases, with 10 bases between. Germline-derived CDR1 and CDR2 are MNHEY and SMNVEV (reference sequence).

V and J are TRBV9 and TRBJ2-7; 9 nucleotides match TRBD2. J lost 1 base, V lost 4 bases, and 6 bases had no gene match. The germline gives CDR1 SGDLS, CDR2 YYNGEE. The CDR3 covers 15 residues. The CDR3 DNA reads TGTGCCAGCAGCTCGAGTAGCGGGGGTTCCTACGAGCAGTACTTC. This encodes CASSSSSGGSYEQYF.

As regards this clone: At the DNA level, this CDR3 is encoded by other sequences in the same sample as well. This rearrangement joins TRBV19 to TRBJ2-7; TRBD1 is a possible D gene (6 bases). Trimming cost V 1 base and J 1 base, with 11 bases left between them. The CDR3 runs 15 residues. Germline CDR1 and CDR2: LNHDA and SQIVND (reference sequence). The CDR3 loop reads CASSIGQGLSYEQYF. CDR3 in DNA: TGTGCCAGTAGTATAGGCCAGGGGCTGTCCTACGAGCAGTACTTC. Using reference TRBV19 and TRBJ2-7 for the parts outside the CDR3, the full variable domain is DGGITQSPKYLFRKEGQNVTLSCEQNLNHDAMYWYRQDPGQGLRLIYYSQIVNDFQKGDIAEGYSVSREKKESFPLTVTSAQKNPTAFYLCASSIGQGLSYEQYFGPGTRLTVT.

A single count supports this clone. J is TRBJ2-7 and V is TRBV28; the D gene is possibly TRBD2 (5 bases). Trimming stripped 7 bases from V and 5 bases from J, with 9 bases between. Per germline, CDR1 MDHEN and CDR2 SYDVKM. This CDR3 comprises 11 residues. The CDR3 nucleotides are TGTGCCAGCAAGAGGGTCCACGAGCAGTACTTC. Residues: CASKRVHEQYF.

This rearrangement joins TRBV9 to TRBJ2-2, with a weak D call TRBD2 (5 bases). Trimming took off 4 bases at V and 6 bases at J, with 19 bases between the two ends. The CDR3 loop spans 16 amino acids. The germline CDR1 and CDR2 sequences are SGDLS and YYNGEE. The CDR3 DNA reads as TGTGCCAGCAGCCCTCCCGGGGTAGGTGTTCCCGGGGAGCTGTTTTTT. This translates into CASSPPGVGVPGELFF. The variable domain in full, completed from reference TRBV9 and TRBJ2-2, reads DSGVTQTPKHLITATGQRVTLRCSPRSGDLSVYWYQQSLDQGLQFLIQYYNGEERAKGNILERFSAQQFPDLHSELNLSSLELGDSALYFCASSPPGVGVPGELFFGEGSRLTVL.

This clone was picked up one time. The chain carries TRBV21-1 and TRBJ2-5. TRBV21-1 is recorded as a pseudogene. The CDR3 covers 12 residues. CDR3: CASALGRETQYF. The CDR3 DNA reads as TGTGCCAGCGCGTTGGGTAGGGAGACCCAGTACTTC.

This clone was seen only once. The rearrangement joins TRBV9 to TRBJ2-1, with a tentative D call TRBD2 (5 bases). Germline V CDR1 and CDR2: SGDLS, YYNGEE. This CDR3 is built from 15 residues. Trimming shortened V by 4 bases and J by 4 bases, and 15 bases separated the two germline ends. The CDR3 spells CASSPRLSAYNEQFF. The CDR3 DNA reads TGTGCCAGCAGCCCGCGACTTAGCGCTTACAATGAGCAGTTCTTC.